Below are 25 T cell receptor beta chains sequenced from a single sample in a study of T cell repertoires in cytomegalovirus infection. TCRdb reprocessed the reads with MiXCR, giving one entry per CDR3 protein. The sample holds some 920,000 distinct CDR3 sequences, roughly 31% seen once. Antigen specificity for these receptors is unknown. Sample: cultured CD8+ T cells from PBMCs, taken from culture after CMV antigen stimulation. These receptors were obtained from a human donor in good health (CMV status not recorded). Some clones in this sample may be carry-over from other donors' samples.

This clonotype was recorded a few times. This chain links TRBV20-1 with TRBJ1-1, with D unresolved. CDR1 is DFQATT, CDR2 SNEGSKA, per germline (reference sequence). The V end was cut by 1 base, the J end by 2 bases, with 11 bases between. The CDR3 contains 14 residues. The CDR3 protein is CSARGYSLNTEAFF. The CDR3 nucleotides read TGCAGTGCTAGAGGATACAGCCTCAACACTGAAGCTTTCTTT.

J is TRBJ1-3 and V is TRBV6-6; D call uncertain. Trimming took 0 bases from V and 0 from J, leaving 6 bases between them. Germline loops: CDR1 MNHNY, CDR2 SVGAGI (reference sequence). The CDR3 extends over 15 amino acids. DNA for the CDR3: TGTGCCAGCAGTTACTCAGGAGCCTCTGGAAACACCATATATTTT. Protein: CASSYSGASGNTIYF.

The V and J genes are TRBV27 and TRBJ1-2; D is perhaps TRBD1 (5 bases). Germline CDR1 MNHEY, CDR2 SMNVEV (reference sequence). Trimming left V 6 bases short and J 4 bases short, with 15 bases between. CDR3 length equals 14 residues. CDR3 bases: TGTGCCAGCAGAGAAGACGGGGGGGGCTATGGCTACACCTTC. This encodes CASREDGGGYGYTF.

This rearrangement joins TRBV6-2 or TRBV6-3 to TRBJ2-7; D is possibly TRBD1 (5 bases). Germline assignment: CDR1 MNHEY and CDR2 SVGEGT. V was clipped by 4 bases and J by 5 bases, with 18 bases between them. The CDR3 sequence is 15 residues long. The CDR3 loop is CASSSWAGKGDEQYV. The CDR3 coding sequence is TGTGCCAGCAGTTCGTGGGCAGGGAAGGGCGACGAGCAGTACGTC.

The sample holds a few counts of this clonotype. J is TRBJ2-2 and V is TRBV24-1; D unresolved. Trimming removed 7 bases at V and 1 base at J, with 6 bases between. Germline V gene lookup returns CDR1 KGHDR and CDR2 SFDVKD. There are 13 residues in the CDR3. The CDR3 coding sequence is TGTGCCACCAGGGCAGGGAACACCGGGGAGCTGTTTTTT. Translated: CATRAGNTGELFF.

This clonotype has ten or more counts. The chain is built from TRBV6-1 and TRBJ2-7; D not resolved. Between the trimmed V and J ends, which lost 7 bases and 0 bases, there was a span of 16 bases. This CDR3 comprises 15 residues. Germline loops: CDR1 MNHNS, CDR2 SASEGT. CDR3 sequence: CASMIFVGPSYEQYF. CDR3 coding DNA: TGTGCCAGCATGATATTCGTCGGCCCCTCCTACGAGCAGTACTTC.

The J gene is TRBJ2-2, the V gene TRBV11-3; 7 nucleotides agree with TRBD1. CDR3 length: 15 amino acids. Per the germline V gene, CDR1 is SGHNT and CDR2 is YENEEA. The trim removed 5 bases at V and 5 bases at J, leaving 8 bases unmatched. CDR3 loop: CASSRGTEGTGELFF. Written as DNA, the CDR3 is TGTGCCAGCAGCCGTGGGACAGAGGGAACCGGGGAGCTGTTTTTT.

The gene calls are TRBV29-1 and TRBJ2-1; D may be TRBD2 (6 bases). CDR1 and CDR2 from the germline V gene are SQVTM and ANQGSEA. Deletions cut 5 bases from V and 0 bases from J, with 8 bases between. The CDR3 length is 13 residues. The CDR3 coding sequence is TGCAGCGTTCAGACTAGCTCCTACAATGAGCAGTTCTTC. Protein product: CSVQTSSYNEQFF.

Ten or more counts support this clonotype. This chain joins TRBV6-5 and TRBJ1-5, with D possibly matching TRBD1 (5 bases). The length of the CDR3 is 18 residues. Germline V gene data show CDR1 as MNHEY and CDR2 as SVGAGI. The V and J ends lost 2 bases and 0 bases respectively, with 17 bases between them. The CDR3, as DNA: TGTGCCAGCAGTTACCCCCCCCGGGACGTTTTTAGCAATCAGCCCCAGCATTTT. Its translation is CASSYPPRDVFSNQPQHF.

This clonotype was seen only a few times. J is TRBJ2-5 and V is TRBV11-2; perhaps TRBD2 as D (6 bases). The V end lost 7 bases, the J end lost 2 bases, and 11 bases lay between the germline ends. CDR1 and CDR2 from the germline V gene are SGHAT and FQNNGV. CDR3 length: 13 amino acids. For the CDR3, the DNA is TGTGCCAGCAACCTTGGGGGGCAAGAGACCCAGTACTTC. Its translation is CASNLGGQETQYF.

This clonotype was seen at least ten times. The J gene is TRBJ2-7, the V gene TRBV7-2; D may be TRBD2 (5 bases). Germline-derived CDR1 and CDR2 are SGHTA and FQGNSA. The CDR3 is 15 amino acids. The V gene lost 1 base and the J gene lost 4 bases, with 14 bases spanning the gap. CDR3 in DNA: TGTGCCAGCAGCTTAGGCGGGCGAAGGCCTTACGAGCAGTACTTC. Translating it yields CASSLGGRRPYEQYF.

The rearrangement uses TRBV20-1 and TRBJ2-7; D not resolved. The V end was cut by 3 bases, the J end by 5 bases, with 8 bases between. The CDR3 has 11 amino acids. Germline CDR1 and CDR2: DFQATT and SNEGSKA (reference sequence). CDR3 in amino acids: CSASLEDEQYV. The CDR3 DNA reads as TGCAGTGCTAGTCTAGAGGACGAGCAGTACGTC.

The rearrangement links TRBV27 to TRBJ1-5; D unresolved. Deletions cut 6 bases from V and 2 bases from J, with 8 bases between. This CDR3 is built from 13 residues. Germline lookup yields CDR1 MNHEY and CDR2 SMNVEV (reference sequence). CDR3 DNA: TGTGCCAGCAGGGTTAATTGCAATCAGCCCCAGCATTTT. This sequence encodes CASRVNCNQPQHF.

This clonotype was observed a few times. The CDR3 DNA reads as TGTGCCAGCAGTTTCGGCAGTCCAGATACGCAGTATTTT. Protein: CASSFGSPDTQYF. This chain links TRBV19 with TRBJ2-3; D ambiguous. Trimming removed 9 bases at V and 4 bases at J, with 14 bases between. CDR1 is LNHDA, CDR2 SQIVND, per germline (reference sequence). The CDR3 length is 13 residues.

This clonotype came up many times. The chain links TRBV7-8 to TRBJ2-5, with 7 positions matching TRBD2. CDR1 SGHVS and CDR2 FQNEAQ come from the germline V gene. This CDR3 spans 15 amino acids. Trimming cost V 2 bases and J 4 bases; bases outside gene matches: 7. The CDR3 sequence is CASSLMGLAGETQYF. The CDR3 region has the DNA TGTGCCAGCAGCTTAATGGGCTTAGCGGGAGAGACCCAGTACTTC.

This rearrangement joins TRBV6-5 to TRBJ1-1; the D gene is possibly TRBD1 (5 bases). CDR1 and CDR2 (germline): MNHEY, SVGAGI. V shed 6 bases and J shed 3 bases, with 20 bases lying between them. The CDR3 has 16 residues. In DNA form, the CDR3 reads TGTGCCAGCAGCCTCTCGGGCTTGGGACGGTACACTGAAGCTTTCTTT. Translation: CASSLSGLGRYTEAFF.

A word on this clonotype: Being one base from a much bigger clone, this may be a read error. V is TRBV28 and J is TRBJ2-1, with D perhaps TRBD1 (6 bases). Per the germline V gene, CDR1 is MDHEN and CDR2 is SYDVKM. Trimming removed 3 bases from V and 5 bases from J, with 14 bases in between. The length of the CDR3 is 15 residues. CDR3 in amino acids: CASSLFQGLHNEQFF. CDR3 DNA sequence: TGTGCCAGCAGTTTGTTCCAGGGGCTTCACAATGAGCAGTTCTTC.

This clonotype was detected a few times. The rearrangement uses TRBV19 and TRBJ2-5; 10 bases agree with TRBD2. V lost 5 bases, J lost 2 bases, and 20 bases stayed unmatched. There are 20 residues in the CDR3. The V gene's germline CDR1 is LNHDA and CDR2 SQIVND (reference sequence). This CDR3 is CASSSGGWLAGAEKQETQYF. The CDR3 region has the DNA TGTGCCAGTAGTTCAGGGGGGTGGCTAGCGGGGGCCGAGAAGCAAGAGACCCAGTACTTC. Drawing the rest from reference TRBV19 and TRBJ2-5, the complete variable domain is DGGITQSPKYLFRKEGQNVTLSCEQNLNHDAMYWYRQDPGQGLRLIYYSQIVNDFQKGDIAEGYSVSREKKESFPLTVTSAQKNPTAFYLCASSSGGWLAGAEKQETQYFGPGTRLLVL.

The J gene is TRBJ1-6, the V gene TRBV6-1; D uncertain. From germline, CDR1 is MNHNS and CDR2 SASEGT. The CDR3 has 11 amino acids. V lost 5 bases and J lost 12, with 8 bases in between. Here the CDR3 reads CASSYGGPLHF. CDR3 nucleotides: TGTGCCAGCAGTTACGGAGGACCCCTCCACTTT.

The chain joins TRBV11-1 to TRBJ1-1; 7 bases are shared with TRBD1. The germline V gene encodes CDR1 SGHAT and CDR2 FQDESV (reference sequence). This CDR3 region has 15 residues. J lost 6 bases, V lost 5 bases, and 12 bases had no gene match. CDR3: CASSDLRQGIPEAFF. The CDR3 coding sequence is TGTGCCAGCAGCGACCTTCGACAGGGAATCCCTGAAGCTTTCTTT.

This clonotype has only a few counts. The rearrangement uses TRBV25-1 and TRBJ2-5, with TRBD2 identical over 9 bases. The CDR3 is made up of 17 amino acids. Germline V CDR1 and CDR2: MGHDK, SYGVNS. After removal of 4 bases from V and 4 bases from J, the junction contained 13 bases not matched to a gene. The CDR3 loop is CASSGHKSGGRGETQYF. The CDR3 coding sequence is TGTGCCAGCAGTGGGCACAAGAGCGGGGGGCGTGGAGAGACCCAGTACTTC.

This clonotype was seen more than once but under ten times. V gene TRBV19 combines with J gene TRBJ1-5; no definite D call. Trimming left V 3 bases short and J 0 bases short, with 9 bases between. Germline V gene data show CDR1 as LNHDA and CDR2 as SQIVND (reference sequence). This CDR3 comprises 15 residues. CDR3 amino acids: CASSIGRNSNQPQHF. The CDR3 coding sequence is TGTGCCAGTAGTATTGGCAGGAATAGCAATCAGCCCCAGCATTTT. The whole variable domain, filled in from reference TRBV19 and TRBJ1-5, reads DGGITQSPKYLFRKEGQNVTLSCEQNLNHDAMYWYRQDPGQGLRLIYYSQIVNDFQKGDIAEGYSVSREKKESFPLTVTSAQKNPTAFYLCASSIGRNSNQPQHFGDGTRLSIL.

This rearrangement joins TRBV20-1 to TRBJ2-2; D remains unclear. Trimming shortened V by 5 bases and J by 1 base, and 14 bases separated the two germline ends. Germline lookup yields CDR1 DFQATT and CDR2 SNEGSKA (reference sequence). The CDR3 runs to 15 residues. The DNA of the CDR3 is TGCAGTGCTTGCACGCACCGCCAGAACACCGGGGAGCTGTTTTTT. It yields the protein CSACTHRQNTGELFF.

The gene calls are TRBV2 and TRBJ2-2; 8 bases align to TRBD1. The junction had 2 bases not matched to a gene; V was cut back by 8 bases and J by 0 bases. This CDR3 contains 14 residues. Per the germline V gene, CDR1 is SNHLY and CDR2 is FYNNEI. The DNA for the CDR3 is TGTGCCAGCGTGGGACAGGCGAACACCGGGGAGCTGTTTTTT. It specifies CASVGQANTGELFF. Full variable domain (remainder filled in from reference TRBV2 and TRBJ2-2): EPEVTQTPSHQVTQMGQEVILRCVPISNHLYFYWYRQILGQKVEFLVSFYNNEISEKSEIFDDQFSVERPDGSNFTLKIRSTKLEDSAMYFCASVGQANTGELFFGEGSRLTVL.

The chain employs TRBV3-1 and TRBJ2-1; TRBD1 might be the D (6 bases). The CDR3 contains 16 residues. CDR1 is LGHDT, CDR2 YNNKEL, per germline (reference sequence). V lost 0 bases and J lost 7, with 16 bases in between. The CDR3 DNA reads as TGTGCCAGCAGCCAAGATAGTGCAGGGGCGATTAATGAGCAGTTCTTC. This sequence encodes CASSQDSAGAINEQFF.